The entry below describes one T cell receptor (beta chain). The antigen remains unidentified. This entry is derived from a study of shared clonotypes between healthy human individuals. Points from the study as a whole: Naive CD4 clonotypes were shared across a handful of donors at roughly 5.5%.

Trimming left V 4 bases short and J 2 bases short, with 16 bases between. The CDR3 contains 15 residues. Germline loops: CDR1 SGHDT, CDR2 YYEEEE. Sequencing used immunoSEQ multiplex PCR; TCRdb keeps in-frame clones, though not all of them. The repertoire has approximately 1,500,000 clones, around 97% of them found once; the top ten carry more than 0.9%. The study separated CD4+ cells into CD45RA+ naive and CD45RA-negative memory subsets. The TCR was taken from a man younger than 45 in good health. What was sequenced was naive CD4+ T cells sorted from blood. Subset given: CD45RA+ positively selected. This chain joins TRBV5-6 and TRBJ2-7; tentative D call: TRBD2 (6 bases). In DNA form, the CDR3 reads TGTGCCAGCAGCCCGCAGGGAGGAGGGGCCTACGAGCAGTACTTC. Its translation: CASSPQGGGAYEQYF.